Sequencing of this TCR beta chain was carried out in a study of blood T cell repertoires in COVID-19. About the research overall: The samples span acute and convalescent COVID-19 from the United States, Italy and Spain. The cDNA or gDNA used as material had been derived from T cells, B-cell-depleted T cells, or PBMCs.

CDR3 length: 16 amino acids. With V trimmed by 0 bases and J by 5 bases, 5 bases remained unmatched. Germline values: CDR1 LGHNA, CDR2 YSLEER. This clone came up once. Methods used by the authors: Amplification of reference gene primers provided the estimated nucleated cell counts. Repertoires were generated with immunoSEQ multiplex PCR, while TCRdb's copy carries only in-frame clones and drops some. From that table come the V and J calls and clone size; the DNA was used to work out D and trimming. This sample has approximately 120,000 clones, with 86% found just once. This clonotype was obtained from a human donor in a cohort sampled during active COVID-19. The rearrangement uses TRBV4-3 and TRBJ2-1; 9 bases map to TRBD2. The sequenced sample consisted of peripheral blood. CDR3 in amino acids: CASSQEWASGNNEQFF. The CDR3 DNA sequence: TGCGCCAGCAGCCAAGAGTGGGCTAGCGGGAACAATGAGCAGTTCTTC.